This T cell receptor (beta chain) came from a study of lymphopenia after photon versus proton radiotherapy. General study results and limits: Better survival with proton therapy was suggested as possible, not demonstrated. Proton therapy kept repertoires fairly stable, unlike photons, which gained effector/memory cells.

Using immunoSEQ multiplex PCR, the repertoire was profiled, and TCRdb retains in-frame clones only, with some absent. The sample holds 55,000 to 70,000 clones; approximately 91% are singletons and the top ten take 2.9%. As regards this clone: Its specificity is not known. At the DNA level, this CDR3 is encoded by other sequences in the same sample as well.

This CDR3 region has 13 residues. Germline V gene data show CDR1 as LNHDA and CDR2 as SQIVND (reference sequence). V was pared by 3 bases and J by 1 base, with 6 bases between. Sequences were derived from peripheral blood, sampled from a patient treated with photon-based radiotherapy. The chain combines TRBV19 with TRBJ1-1; D uncertain. The receptor was isolated from a woman aged 70-85 years with pancreatic cancer. This CDR3 is CASSILGNTEAFF. The CDR3 DNA follows: TGTGCCAGTAGTATTTTGGGGAACACTGAAGCTTTCTTT.